The entry below gives a single T cell receptor beta chain sequence along with its context. The target antigen is unknown. The sample is drawn from a study of T cell responses to AZD1222 COVID-19 vaccine. The study, taken as a whole, reports: Donors in the cohort were predominantly white British and more often female, and clonal diversity was possibly underestimated. Close to half of spike-specific TCRs reportedly recognize unmutated variant regions. Baseline serostatus was positive in only 5 to 7 AZD1222 recipients.

Method: immunoSEQ multiplex PCR; TCRdb's copy keeps in-frame clones and lacks some. The sample records 95,000 to 150,000 clones, approximately 89% being singletons. The V and J ends lost 4 bases and 1 base, in that order; junction bases with no gene match: 5. CDR1 is LNHDA, CDR2 SQIVND, per germline (reference sequence). There are 15 residues in the CDR3. The receptor comes from an adult in good health. This sequence joins TRBV19 and TRBJ1-2; 8 positions match TRBD1. The specimen was peripheral blood, collected on day 0 of AZD1222 vaccination. The CDR3 here is CASSKDRGLNYGYTF. The CDR3 DNA reads TGTGCCAGTAGTAAAGACAGGGGTCTTAACTATGGCTACACCTTC.